A selection of T cell receptor beta chains follows, all from one sample in a study of shared clonotypes between healthy human individuals. The table came from immunoSEQ multiplex PCR; TCRdb's copy has only in-frame clones and leaves some out. The sample has 2 million to 2.5 million clones, 90% to 97% seen once. The sample was naive CD4+ T cells sorted from blood. The receptors were sampled from a man younger than 30 in good health. Both conserved end residues are trimmed from each CDR3.

V gene	CDR3 protein
TRBV5-1	ASSSDTRETGNTIY
TRBV6-5	ASSRRQGAYEQY
TRBV18	ASSPPNLLLFNEQF
TRBV7-9	ASSPRLVIQETQY
TRBV10-3	AISGRNTEAF
TRBV9	ASSGGQINSPLH
TRBV6-1	ASLIQGGYQPQH
TRBV30	AWSVQLAEAF
TRBV10-3	ATTKLAGGYNEQF
TRBV28	ASSSDTDTQY
TRBV18	ASSPQVLNTEAF
TRBV18	ASSGEAYEQY
TRBV7-2	ASSPGLAAPSGEQY
TRBV6-1	ASRKTGTNSPLH
TRBV4-3	ASSQARDRGGLGYT
TRBV5-8	ASSLGQIRGTGVDEQF
TRBV10-3	AISESGQPYEQY
TRBV28	ASSPLGLGDSNQPQH
TRBV6-5	ASSRRGGLNSPLH
TRBV18	ASSPRWVGTEAF
TRBV30	AWSGPAGQGNSPLH
TRBV30	AWSVWERSDTQY
TRBV6-5	ASIPAVGEAF
TRBV16	ASSPRVGLPTGQY
TRBV11-2	ASSLMSRGAGTDTQY
TRBV9	ASSAGKGYT
TRBV10-2	ASSESRQETQY
TRBV4-3	ASSQGRREGPQH
TRBV18	ASSPRGDTNEKLF
TRBV27	ASSLSRTGRKGLNSYEQY
TRBV6-5	ASSPGPPETPLH
TRBV6-1	ASSGSRLAENYNEQF
TRBV6-1	ASKDSGWVEY
TRBV7-9	ASSLVGETQY
TRBV13	ASSLHQGGYEQY
TRBV7-2	ASSLIGMNTEAF
TRBV19	ASSSRTGGSPLH
TRBV2	ASRVDRASNQPQH